The T cell receptor beta chain described here comes from a study of blood T cell repertoires in COVID-19. Study context: There were acute and convalescent COVID-19 samples, and they came from the United States, Italy and Spain. Sources were T cells, B-cell-depleted T cells, or PBMCs; the material itself was cDNA or gDNA.

Under the authors' procedure: Counts of nucleated cells, estimated from reference gene primer amplification, were obtained. Sequenced by immunoSEQ multiplex PCR; TCRdb stores in-frame clones only, minus some. V, J and clone size are those of that table, while D and trimming were read from the DNA. This sample has over 250,000 clones, with roughly 86% found just once. The CDR3 totals 18 residues. Germline assignment: CDR1 SEHNR and CDR2 FQNEAQ (reference sequence). J gave up 8 bases and V 5 bases, and 17 bases lay outside the gene matches. Participant-given clinical history determined each cohort assignment.

This TCR was recovered from a woman aged 18-35 years who had recovered from COVID-19. Sequencing used PBMCs or T cells enriched from blood (not recorded which). The chain uses TRBV7-9 and TRBJ2-1, with TRBD2 matching 11 bases. DNA of the CDR3: TGTGCCAGCAGCACAACGGTTAGCGGGAGGGCCTTCGTCCATGAGCAGTTCTTC. Protein product: CASSTTVSGRAFVHEQFF.